The 24 T cell receptor beta chains in this list originate from one sample, sequenced in a study of blood T cell repertoires in COVID-19. The repertoire was sequenced with immunoSEQ multiplex PCR; TCRdb's copy has only in-frame clones and lacks some. Of more than 95,000 clones in the sample, around 85% are singletons; the top ten hold approximately 3.3%. Specimen: peripheral blood. The receptors originated from a woman of 80 years or more with active or convalescent COVID-19.

The chain uses TRBV6-2 or TRBV6-3 and TRBJ1-5; 9 nucleotides match TRBD1. Germline V gene data show CDR1 as MNHEY and CDR2 as SVGEGT. J gave up 0 bases and V 6 bases, and 3 bases lay outside the gene matches. This CDR3 comprises 15 residues. CDR3 amino acids: CASSRTGDSNQPQHF. Written as DNA, the CDR3 is TGTGCCAGCAGCCGGACAGGGGATAGCAATCAGCCCCAGCATTTT.

This clone was detected once. The chain has TRBV6-2 or TRBV6-3 and TRBJ2-7, with 10 bases aligning to TRBD2. CDR1 is MNHEY, CDR2 SVGEGT, per germline. The junction had 4 bases not matched to a gene; V was cut back by 6 bases and J by 2 bases. This CDR3 contains 14 residues. The DNA for the CDR3 is TGTGCCAGCAGCCCTAGCGGGGGTCCCTACGAGCAGTACTTC. Its translation: CASSPSGGPYEQYF.

The genes are TRBV6-5 and TRBJ1-1, with 7 bases that match TRBD1. The CDR3 length is 14 residues. From germline, CDR1 is MNHEY and CDR2 SVGAGI. Trimming cost V 2 bases and J 2 bases; bases outside gene matches: 2. The CDR3 protein is CASSYEGANTEAFF. The CDR3 region has the DNA TGTGCCAGCAGTTACGAGGGGGCCAACACTGAAGCTTTCTTT.

This sequence joins TRBV5-5 and TRBJ1-2, with 7 bases lining up with TRBD1. Per germline, CDR1 SGHKS and CDR2 YYEKEE (reference sequence). The CDR3 covers 14 residues. V lost 3 bases, J lost 6 bases, and 8 bases stayed unmatched. The CDR3 DNA is TGTGCCAGCAGCTCCCGGCCAGGGGGACATGGCTACACCTTC. The encoded protein is CASSSRPGGHGYTF.

V and J are TRBV3-1 (or the pseudogene TRBV3-2) and TRBJ2-7, with D possibly being TRBD2 (5 bases). CDR3 length: 17 amino acids. Germline CDR1 is LGHDT and CDR2 is YNNKEL (reference sequence). Trimming removed 3 bases from V and 2 bases from J, with 20 bases in between. The CDR3 is CASSHIGNPYGAYEQYF. CDR3 coding DNA: TGTGCCAGCAGCCACATCGGGAACCCCTACGGGGCCTACGAGCAGTACTTC.

This clone has a handful of counts. The gene calls are TRBV28 and TRBJ1-5, with D possibly TRBD1 on 5 matching bases. The CDR3 extends over 18 amino acids. Deletions cut 0 bases from V and 2 bases from J, with 17 bases between. The germline CDR1 and CDR2 sequences are MDHEN and SYDVKM. The CDR3 DNA sequence: TGTGCCAGCAGTTTATGGCAGGGAACTGTAAGTGGCAATCAGCCCCAGCATTTT. This codes for CASSLWQGTVSGNQPQHF.

The chain recombines TRBV5-8 with TRBJ1-5; 7 bases match TRBD1. The CDR3 consists of 13 residues. J was trimmed by 5 bases and V by 4 bases; bases with no gene match: 3. CDR1 and CDR2 (germline): SGHTS, YDEGEE. CDR3 DNA: TGTGCCAGCAGCGGGGACAGCTATCAGCCCCAGCATTTT. This translates into CASSGDSYQPQHF.

This rearrangement joins TRBV5-1 to TRBJ2-7; D gene unclear. This CDR3 spans 12 amino acids. Deletions cut 4 bases from V and 2 bases from J, with 7 bases between. Per germline, CDR1 SGHRS and CDR2 YFSETQ. The CDR3: CASSNTTYEQYF. The CDR3 region has the DNA TGCGCCAGCAGCAATACAACCTACGAGCAGTACTTC.

This rearrangement joins TRBV7-2 to TRBJ2-1; D remains ambiguous. Per germline, CDR1 SGHTA and CDR2 FQGNSA. V was clipped by 4 bases and J by 2 bases, with 9 bases between them. CDR3 length: 14 amino acids. CDR3 in DNA: TGTGCCAGCAGCTCTAGTACGACCTACAATGAGCAGTTCTTC. Amino acid sequence: CASSSSTTYNEQFF.

This chain connects TRBV6-6 to TRBJ1-1; D is perhaps TRBD1 (5 bases). This CDR3 is built from 14 residues. Per the germline V gene, CDR1 is MNHNY and CDR2 is SVGAGI (reference sequence). V was cut by 0 bases and J by 8 bases, with 13 bases left in between. The DNA for the CDR3 is TGTGCCAGCAGTTACTCGAACGGGGGTCCCGAAGCTTTCTTT. Translated, it gives CASSYSNGGPEAFF.

The chain has TRBV2 and TRBJ2-3; TRBD1 aligns across 9 bases. This CDR3 has 14 amino acids. V gave up 8 bases and J gave up 4 bases; unmatched junction bases: 7. Looked up from germline, CDR1 is SNHLY and CDR2 is FYNNEI. CDR3 sequence (DNA): TGTGCCAGCGGGGGACAGGGATGGGCAGATACGCAGTATTTT. It specifies CASGGQGWADTQYF.

J is TRBJ1-6 and V is TRBV2; 7 positions agree with TRBD1. CDR3 length equals 15 residues. Germline V lookup: CDR1 SNHLY, CDR2 FYNNEI. The ends lost 1 base at V and 3 bases at J; junction bases unmatched: 0. As DNA, the CDR3 is TGTGCCAGCAGTGAAGGACAGGGCTATAATTCACCCCTCCACTTT. It translates to CASSEGQGYNSPLHF.

This clone appeared a single time. The V call is TRBV3-1 (or the pseudogene TRBV3-2), the J call TRBJ2-7, with D hard to call. Looked up from germline, CDR1 is LGHDT and CDR2 is YNNKEL (reference sequence). The length of the CDR3 is 13 residues. The ends were cut back, 1 base at V and 6 bases at J, with 10 bases in the middle. CDR3 protein: CASSQGTGSEQYF. CDR3 sequence (DNA): TGTGCCAGCAGCCAAGGAACCGGTAGCGAGCAGTACTTC.

This chain links TRBV19 with TRBJ2-7; tentative D call: TRBD2 (7 bases). The germline V and J ends were trimmed by 3 bases and 6 bases, with 12 bases remaining between them. This CDR3 is built from 13 residues. Germline lookup yields CDR1 LNHDA and CDR2 SQIVND (reference sequence). CDR3 nucleotides: TGTGCCAGTAGTATTTCGGGGGGCGCCGAGCAGTACTTC. It yields the protein CASSISGGAEQYF.

This clone was seen only a few times. The V call is TRBV2, the J call TRBJ2-7; 7 bases line up with TRBD1. V was clipped by 7 bases and J by 5 bases; unmatched bases: 5. The V gene's germline CDR1 is SNHLY and CDR2 FYNNEI. The CDR3 extends over 12 amino acids. This CDR3 reads CASTWDSHEQYF. The CDR3 bases are TGTGCCAGCACTTGGGACAGTCACGAGCAGTACTTC. Based on the CDR3 plus reference TRBV2 and TRBJ2-7, the full variable domain is EPEVTQTPSHQVTQMGQEVILRCVPISNHLYFYWYRQILGQKVEFLVSFYNNEISEKSEIFDDQFSVERPDGSNFTLKIRSTKLEDSAMYFCASTWDSHEQYFGPGTRLTVT.

The chain is built from TRBV5-1 and TRBJ1-6; 7 bases align to TRBD1. Losses at the gene ends were 4 bases for V and 6 bases for J; bases not matched to a gene: 13. The CDR3 totals 17 residues. CDR1 and CDR2 (germline): SGHRS, YFSETQ. CDR3 sequence reads: CASSPSAGTAVNSPLHF. The CDR3 DNA follows: TGCGCCAGCAGCCCATCCGCAGGGACAGCTGTTAATTCACCCCTCCACTTT.

In the case of this clone: Sequence at one end of the junction differs from germline and may be a read error. The rearrangement links TRBV28 to TRBJ2-1; 7 bases agree with TRBD1. Germline CDR1 reads MDHEN; CDR2 reads SYDVKM. CDR3 length equals 13 residues. The CDR3 sequence: CASNLPKGGEQFF. The CDR3 nucleotides are TGTGCCAGCAATTTACCCAAAGGGGGCGAGCAGTTCTTC.

Here the CDR3 reads CASSLGHTDTQYF. Written as DNA, the CDR3 is TGCGCCAGCAGCTTGGGACACACAGATACGCAGTATTTT. The chain carries TRBV5-1 and TRBJ2-3; no definite D call. The CDR3 consists of 13 residues. Germline CDR1 reads SGHRS; CDR2 reads YFSETQ. Trimming cost V 0 bases and J 2 bases, with 4 bases left between them.

The chain combines TRBV12-3 or TRBV12-4 with TRBJ2-7, with D tentatively TRBD1 (6 bases). This CDR3 region has 12 residues. Deletions cut 5 bases from V and 6 bases from J, with 11 bases between. The CDR3 bases are TGTGCCAGCAGTGACCCAGGGGCCGAGCAGTACTTC. It is translated as CASSDPGAEQYF.

This clone was found a few times. This chain connects TRBV30 to TRBJ1-4, with 7 positions matching TRBD1. Germline V gene lookup returns CDR1 GTSNPN and CDR2 SVGIG (reference sequence). After removal of 7 bases from V and 10 bases from J, the junction contained 15 bases not matched to a gene. The CDR3 extends over 14 amino acids. DNA of the CDR3: TGTGCCTTCACCTTACAGGGGTATGGCGGAAAACTGTTTTTT. It yields the protein CAFTLQGYGGKLFF.

The V call is TRBV7-9, the J call TRBJ1-3; TRBD1 is a possible D gene (5 bases). The CDR3 is 16 amino acids. Germline V gene data show CDR1 as SEHNR and CDR2 as FQNEAQ (reference sequence). With 2 bases removed from V and 5 bases from J, the gap between germline ends came to 16 bases. CDR3 sequence (DNA): TGTGCCAGCAGCTTAAACCCAAGGGGTCCCCGAAACACCATATATTTT. It is translated as CASSLNPRGPRNTIYF.

This chain connects TRBV7-3 to TRBJ2-7, with 8 bases lining up with TRBD2. CDR1 is SGHTA and CDR2 is FQGTGA in the germline V gene. The CDR3 runs 15 residues. After removal of 4 bases from V and 2 bases from J, the junction contained 7 bases not matched to a gene. CDR3 protein: CASSSESGSTYEQYF. CDR3 DNA: TGTGCCAGCAGCTCGGAAAGCGGGAGTACCTACGAGCAGTACTTC. The whole variable domain, filled in from reference TRBV7-3 and TRBJ2-7, reads GAGVSQTPSNKVTEKGKYVELRCDPISGHTALYWYRQSLGQGPEFLIYFQGTGAADDSGLPNDRFFAVRPEGSVSTLKIQRTERGDSAVYLCASSSESGSTYEQYFGPGTRLTVT.

The chain joins TRBV3-1 (or the pseudogene TRBV3-2) to TRBJ2-2, with 9 bases matching TRBD1. The CDR3 is made up of 17 amino acids. CDR1 LGHDT and CDR2 YNNKEL come from the germline V gene (reference sequence). With 7 bases clipped from V and 6 bases from J, the junction kept 15 bases outside the gene matches. The CDR3 is CASTPTLGQGRAGELFF. The CDR3 region has the DNA TGTGCCAGCACTCCCACCTTAGGACAGGGGAGGGCCGGGGAGCTGTTTTTT.

This clone was picked up a small number of times. The gene calls are TRBV4-1 and TRBJ1-5; D is uncertain. V lost 0 bases and J lost 7, with 7 bases in between. The CDR3 extends over 13 amino acids. The germline gives CDR1 MGHRA, CDR2 YSYEKL. The DNA for the CDR3 is TGCGCCAGCAGCCAAGATGGTGCGCAGCCCCAGCATTTT. Residues: CASSQDGAQPQHF.